Listed here is a single T cell receptor (beta chain). There is no known antigen for this receptor. These data originate in a study of cytomegalovirus exposure and HLA in healthy donors (dated by TCRdb to about 2017). Broadly, across the study: An earlier analysis of 587 of the donors reported approximately 270 Gb of sequence data and roughly 100 million unique TCR beta sequences from 150 million to 200 million T cells. In a later analysis, previously published TCR beta repertoires from about 640 donors were re-analyzed and high-resolution HLA genotyping was added so that TCR occurrence patterns could be studied. The later analysis used no new phenotypic data to find candidate immune exposures, relying instead on TCR beta sequences and their occurrence across donors. The study used immunosequencing to profile the T cell repertoires of 666 subjects and linked those repertoires to cytomegalovirus serostatus. Typing coverage differed by locus: A, B, C, DRB1 and DQB1 were typed in roughly 620-630 donors, DQA1 in about 500, DPA1 in some 600, and DPB1 in 450 to 490. A later genetic analysis took genome-wide SNP genotypes for about 55% of the 666 donors and used that subset as a discovery cohort. An early release that covered approximately 600 HLA-typed donors contained approximately 290 gigabases of sequencing data and 75 million to 100 million unique TCR sequences. Every discovery cohort repertoire had been produced on one sequencing platform. Four to six DR-DQ haplotypes were handled as single units for association and clustering, since linkage in the cohort was strong. Donor age, sex, ethnicity and CMV serostatus were compiled together with the repertoire data. An earlier analysis of 587 of the donors used high-throughput TCR beta sequencing to judge whether each TCR beta V gene segment behaved as functional or pseudogenic. A separate validation cohort of about 110 different subjects was used in addition to the roughly 670-subject first cohort. HLA typing covered class I and class II loci at four-digit resolution. Among about 360 genotyped donors of the cohort, an average of roughly 240,000 unique TCR beta nucleotide sequences were sequenced per donor, 15% to 20% of them non-productive. The study aimed to test whether cataloging public T cell receptors could reveal signatures of past pathogen exposure. Of the roughly 400 genotyped donors, roughly 80% were placed in the genetic ancestry cluster associated with self-reported Caucasian donors. High-throughput TCR immunosequencing, statistical association of individual TCRs with disease status, and machine learning were combined to predict cytomegalovirus infection status.

General findings and caveats noted by the study authors: Roughly uniform sequencing depth across donors was assumed in presence/absence analyses, although this assumption may not hold. Most TCR sequences were observed very rarely across donors, whereas some public TCRs were present in many individuals. The 87-base-pair reads could not distinguish some IMGT-functional V segments, including TRBV6-2 and TRBV6-3, so those segments were excluded. A later analysis found that most CMV-associated TCR beta chains appeared HLA-restricted, with HLA associations seemingly driven largely by CMV exposure. Compared with equally common non-associated chains, HLA-associated TCR beta chains in a later analysis were more clonally expanded and had lower generation probabilities. Because some donors lacked HLA typing at each locus, the association tests relied only on the typed subset. A later analysis reported that several top co-occurrence clusters appeared linked to parvovirus B19, influenza, CMV and Epstein-Barr virus. A further reported finding was that TCR beta sequences accurately predicted the HLA-A and HLA-B alleles for most subjects in the first cohort. According to the authors, the approach could potentially be generalized to other disease states and immunological phenotypes. Broadly in line with IMGT annotations, most TCR beta V segments showed up in productive rearrangements about 87% or about 30% of the time in an earlier analysis of 587 of the donors. Immune exposure information for the cohort was limited to CMV serostatus. A group of highly shared sequence variants was considered likely to be a technical artifact of the sequencing pipeline. A few of the identified cytomegalovirus-associated TCR beta chains were confirmed in vitro to be specific for cytomegalovirus antigens. A later analysis found that TCR association rates varied across HLA loci, with DRB1 alleles showing the most associated TCRs and HLA-C alleles the fewest. This cohort had only TCR beta chains sequenced, and the lack of alpha or paired-chain data limited which features could be detected. Correlated functional status among segregating V segments might be attributable to linkage disequilibrium, but an unknown experimental factor could not be ruled out. At a false discovery rate of 0.05, a later analysis linked 16,951 TCR beta sequences to specific HLA alleles. Approximately 16 rarely observed V segments, including chromosome 9 orphons, were excluded from the earlier analysis of several hundred of the donors because counts were too low. In the study, approximately 160 TCR beta chains were listed as associated with cytomegalovirus. A later genetic analysis associated a missense DCLRE1C variant with V-gene and J-gene trimming of TCR beta chains, and an independent cohort replicated the association. Cytomegalovirus status was reported to be diagnosed by the classifier with high specificity and sensitivity in both the original and validation cohorts. According to a later genetic analysis, donors in an Asian-associated ancestry cluster had fewer N-insertions in productive TCRs than the approximately 670-donor mean. When HLA alleles, especially DR and DQ, strongly co-occurred, TCR associations were difficult to assign to individual alleles.

The cohort consisted of more than 650 healthy bone marrow donors. Cohort members were all nominally healthy when sampled, although unrecorded immune exposures were likely present. The donor was CMV seronegative and belonged to the group of 350 to 400 seronegative cohort members. Every donor gave a peripheral blood sample, and the peripheral blood mononuclear cells from that sample were used for TCR beta sequencing. Genomic DNA was extracted from the blood cell samples with the Qiagen DNeasy Blood Extraction Kit. The CDR3 goes from the cysteine to the phenylalanine over 15 residues. Kept here is only the CDR3 DNA, which spans 45 bases and is read in frame from base 1. CDR1 is given as SGHNT and CDR2 as YYREEE, both from the germline V gene (reference sequence). The germline ends are 12 bases apart after V is trimmed by 1 base and J by 2 bases. Receptors were amplified or captured by the immunoSEQ multiplex PCR assay. For the multiplex PCR, a mixture combining 60 forward primers for TCR Vbeta segments and 13 reverse primers for TCR Jbeta segments was used. The CDR3 region of rearranged TCR beta genes was amplified from genomic DNA by a multiplex PCR assay. The Illumina HiSeq System was used to sequence the amplified TCR beta libraries as 87-base-pair reads. In the authors' own workflow: Across the roughly 670 repertoires, a later analysis counted 78 million or so unique TCR beta chains, roughly 11 million of which were shared by at least two donors. A nearest-neighbor algorithm error-corrected the raw reads and collapsed the reads into unique sequences, merging closely related sequences to remove PCR and sequencing errors. Alignment of CDR3 sequences to IMGT reference sequences was used to assign V, D and J gene segments. For a sequence to be retained, a match of at least six nucleotides to both a V gene segment and a J gene segment was required. A rearrangement was called productive if the CDR3 had no stop codons and remained in frame with V and J, and every other rearrangement was called non-productive. Following IMGT convention, CDR3 was defined as the stretch from the second conserved V-encoded cysteine up to the conserved J-encoded phenylalanine. Sequences without an unambiguous match to a single V gene segment were excluded from the earlier analysis of 500 to 700 of the donors. In an earlier analysis of more than 500 of the donors, a V segment was called functional when productive rearrangements were above 56.7%, and segregating when the standard deviation between donors exceeded 5%. A statistical classification framework was built for diagnosing cytomegalovirus status from the catalog of TCR beta chain sequences. In a later analysis, TCR nucleotide sequences were compared against IMGT/GENE-DB human TR gene sequences so that V and J genes could be assigned. A later analysis assigned CDR3 sequences and most-parsimonious VDJ recombination scenarios with the TCRdist pipeline. In a later analysis, each TCR beta chain was defined by its CDR3 amino acid sequence together with its V-gene family, and reads without a unique V-gene family were excluded. As a way to deal with suspected cross-contamination and a sequencing artifact, a later analysis dropped approximately 590 nucleotide sequences that were highly shared and had low generation probability. In a later analysis, a clonal expansion index for each public chain was calculated from normalized within-repertoire ranks of inferred template counts. In a later analysis, generation probabilities were computed using a VDJ recombination model fitted to out-of-frame rearrangements, and the results were checked against IGoR. Hypergeometric tests were used in a later analysis to score TCR-TCR, TCR-HLA and TCR-CMV co-occurrence, with a repertoire-size bias correction applied to the TCR pairs. False discovery rates were estimated in a later analysis by permuting HLA or CMV assignments 20 times. In a later analysis, co-occurring TCRs were grouped with DBSCAN, and TCRdist sequence similarity was added when clustering was performed within HLA-allele-positive subsets. For co-occurrence clustering, repertoires with fewer than 30,000 or more than 120,000 public chains were excluded, along with a handful of repertoires with anomalous nucleotide sharing. Held by TCRdb, this immuneACCESS table contains in-frame sequences only and omits some clones. Under half of the omission traces to an unresolved V gene where checked; the cause of the rest is unknown. V and J calls and clone size are those listed in that table; D and trimming were worked out from the DNA. The record for this sample contains 100,000 or so clones. The ten largest account for roughly 0.64% of the sample.

The sequence joins TRBV5-4 to TRBJ2-5; the D gene cannot be resolved reliably. The receptor was derived from a man in his fifties in good health and CMV-seronegative. Sequencing was carried out using PBMCs. The nucleotide sequence reads as follows: TGTGCCAGCAGCTTGTCAGGAATACGGCAAGAGACCCAGTACTTC. It specifies CASSLSGIRQETQYF.